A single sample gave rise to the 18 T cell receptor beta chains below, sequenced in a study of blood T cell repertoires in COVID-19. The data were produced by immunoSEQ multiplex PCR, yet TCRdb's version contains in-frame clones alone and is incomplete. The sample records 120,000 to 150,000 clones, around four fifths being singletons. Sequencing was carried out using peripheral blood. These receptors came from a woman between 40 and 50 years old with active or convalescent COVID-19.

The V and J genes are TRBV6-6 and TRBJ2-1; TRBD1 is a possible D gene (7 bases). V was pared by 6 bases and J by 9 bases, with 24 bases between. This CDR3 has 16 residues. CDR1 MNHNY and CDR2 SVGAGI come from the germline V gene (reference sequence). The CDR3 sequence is CASSNVRGGDSAEQFF. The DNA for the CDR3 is TGTGCCAGCAGCAACGTTAGAGGAGGGGACAGCGCTGAGCAGTTCTTC.

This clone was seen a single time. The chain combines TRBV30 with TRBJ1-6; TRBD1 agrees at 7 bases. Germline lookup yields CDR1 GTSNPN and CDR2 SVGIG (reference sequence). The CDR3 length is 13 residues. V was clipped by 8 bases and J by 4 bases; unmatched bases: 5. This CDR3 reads CAQGQEYNSPLHF. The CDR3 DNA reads TGTGCCCAAGGACAGGAGTATAATTCACCCCTCCACTTT.

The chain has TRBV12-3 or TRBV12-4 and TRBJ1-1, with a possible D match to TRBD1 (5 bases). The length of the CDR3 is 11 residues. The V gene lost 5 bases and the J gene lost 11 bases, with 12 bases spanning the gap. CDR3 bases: TGTGCCAGCAGTATACAGGTTGGGGCTTTCTTT. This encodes CASSIQVGAFF.

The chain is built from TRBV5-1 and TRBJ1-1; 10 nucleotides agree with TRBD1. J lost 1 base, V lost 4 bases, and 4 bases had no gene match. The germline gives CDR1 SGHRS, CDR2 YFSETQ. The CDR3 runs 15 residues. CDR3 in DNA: TGCGCCAGCAGCCCCCGACAGGGGGCGAACACTGAAGCTTTCTTT. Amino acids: CASSPRQGANTEAFF.

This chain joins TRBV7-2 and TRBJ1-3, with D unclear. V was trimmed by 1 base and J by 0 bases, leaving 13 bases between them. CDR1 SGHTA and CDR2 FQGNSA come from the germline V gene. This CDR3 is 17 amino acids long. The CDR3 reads CASSLVRGLTSGNTIYF. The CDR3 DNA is TGTGCCAGCAGCTTAGTCCGAGGACTGACCTCTGGAAACACCATATATTTT.

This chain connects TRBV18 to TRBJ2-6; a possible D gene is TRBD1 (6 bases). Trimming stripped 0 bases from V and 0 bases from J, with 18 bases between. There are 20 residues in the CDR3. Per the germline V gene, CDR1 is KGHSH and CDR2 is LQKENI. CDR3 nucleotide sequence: TGTGCCAGCTCACCACCTCGGAACAGGGACCTATTCTCTGGGGCCAACGTCCTGACTTTC. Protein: CASSPPRNRDLFSGANVLTF. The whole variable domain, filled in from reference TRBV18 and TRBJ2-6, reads NAGVMQNPRHLVRRRGQEARLRCSPMKGHSHVYWYRQLPEEGLKFMVYLQKENIIDESGMPKERFSAEFPKEGPSILRIQQVVRGDSAAYFCASSPPRNRDLFSGANVLTFGAGSRLTVL.

The DNA of the CDR3 is TGTGCCAGCAGCCGATCCGCGCCTGAGACCCAGTACTTC. Translating gives CASSRSAPETQYF. The rearrangement links TRBV7-7 to TRBJ2-5; D unclear. The CDR3 is 13 amino acids. The germline V gene has CDR1 SSHAT and CDR2 FNYEAQ (reference sequence). Between the trimmed V and J ends, which lost 5 bases and 5 bases, there was a span of 12 bases.

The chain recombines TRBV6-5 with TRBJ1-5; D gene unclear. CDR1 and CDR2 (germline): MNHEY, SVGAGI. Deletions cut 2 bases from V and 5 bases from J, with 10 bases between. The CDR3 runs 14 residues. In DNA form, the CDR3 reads TGTGCCAGCAGTTACACGGGGAGGCATCAGCCCCAGCATTTT. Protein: CASSYTGRHQPQHF.

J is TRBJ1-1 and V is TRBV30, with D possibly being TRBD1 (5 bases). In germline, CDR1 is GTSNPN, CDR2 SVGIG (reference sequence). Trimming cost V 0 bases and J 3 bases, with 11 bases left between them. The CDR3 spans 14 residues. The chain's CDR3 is CAWSVGGVYTEAFF. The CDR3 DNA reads TGTGCCTGGAGTGTCGGGGGAGTTTACACTGAAGCTTTCTTT. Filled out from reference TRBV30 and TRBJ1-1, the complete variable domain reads SQTIHQWPATLVQPVGSPLSLECTVEGTSNPNLYWYRQAAGRGLQLLFYSVGIGQISSEVPQNLSASRPQDRQFILSSKKLLLSDSGFYLCAWSVGGVYTEAFFGQGTRLTVV.

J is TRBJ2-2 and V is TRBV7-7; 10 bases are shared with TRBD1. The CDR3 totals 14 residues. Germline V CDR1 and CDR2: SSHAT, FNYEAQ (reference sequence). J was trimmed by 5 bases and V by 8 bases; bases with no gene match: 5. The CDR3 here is CASSRQGATGELFF. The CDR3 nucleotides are TGTGCCAGCTCACGACAGGGGGCGACCGGGGAGCTGTTTTTT.

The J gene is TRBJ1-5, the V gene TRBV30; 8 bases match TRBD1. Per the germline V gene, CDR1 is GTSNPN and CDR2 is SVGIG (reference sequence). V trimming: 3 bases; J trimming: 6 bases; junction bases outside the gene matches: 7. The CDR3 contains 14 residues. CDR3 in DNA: TGTGCCTGGAGCTCAGGGGGCATGGGTCAGCCCCAGCATTTT. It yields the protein CAWSSGGMGQPQHF. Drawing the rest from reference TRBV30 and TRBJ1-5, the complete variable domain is SQTIHQWPATLVQPVGSPLSLECTVEGTSNPNLYWYRQAAGRGLQLLFYSVGIGQISSEVPQNLSASRPQDRQFILSSKKLLLSDSGFYLCAWSSGGMGQPQHFGDGTRLSIL.

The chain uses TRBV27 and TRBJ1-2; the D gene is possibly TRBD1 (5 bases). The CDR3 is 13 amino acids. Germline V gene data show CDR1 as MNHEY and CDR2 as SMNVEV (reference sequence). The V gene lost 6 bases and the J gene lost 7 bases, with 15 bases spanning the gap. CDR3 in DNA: TGTGCCAGCAGGGACACTGACCCGGGTGGCTACACCTTC. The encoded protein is CASRDTDPGGYTF.

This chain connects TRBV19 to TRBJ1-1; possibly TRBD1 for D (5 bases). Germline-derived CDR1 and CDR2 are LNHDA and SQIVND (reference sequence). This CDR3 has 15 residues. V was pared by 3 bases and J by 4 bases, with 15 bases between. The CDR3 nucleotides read TGTGCCAGTAGTATTCAGATAGGCAGGGTCACTGAAGCTTTCTTT. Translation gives CASSIQIGRVTEAFF.

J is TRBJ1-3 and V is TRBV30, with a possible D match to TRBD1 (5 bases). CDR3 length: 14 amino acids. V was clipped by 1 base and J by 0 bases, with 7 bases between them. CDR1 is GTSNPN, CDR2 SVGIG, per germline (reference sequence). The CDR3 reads CAWSAGYSGNTIYF. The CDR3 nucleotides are TGTGCCTGGAGTGCAGGGTACTCTGGAAACACCATATATTTT.

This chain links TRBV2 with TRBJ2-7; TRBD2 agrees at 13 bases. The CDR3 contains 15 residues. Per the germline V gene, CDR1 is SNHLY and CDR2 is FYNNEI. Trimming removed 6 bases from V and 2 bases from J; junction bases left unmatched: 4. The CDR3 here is CASRAGLAGAYEQYF. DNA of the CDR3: TGTGCCAGCAGAGCCGGACTAGCGGGGGCCTACGAGCAGTACTTC.

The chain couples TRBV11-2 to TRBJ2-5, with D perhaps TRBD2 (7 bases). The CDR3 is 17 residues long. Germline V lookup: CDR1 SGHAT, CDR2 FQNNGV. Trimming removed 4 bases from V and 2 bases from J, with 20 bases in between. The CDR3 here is CASSSTGGSRGQETQYF. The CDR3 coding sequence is TGTGCCAGCAGCTCAACCGGGGGGTCCAGGGGACAAGAGACCCAGTACTTC.

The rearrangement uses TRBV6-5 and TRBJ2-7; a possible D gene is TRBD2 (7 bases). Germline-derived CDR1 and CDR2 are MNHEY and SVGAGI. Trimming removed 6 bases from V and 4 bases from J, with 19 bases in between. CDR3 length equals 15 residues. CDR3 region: CASSSMGGGTYEQYF. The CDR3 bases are TGTGCCAGCAGCTCAATGGGGGGAGGGACATACGAGCAGTACTTC.

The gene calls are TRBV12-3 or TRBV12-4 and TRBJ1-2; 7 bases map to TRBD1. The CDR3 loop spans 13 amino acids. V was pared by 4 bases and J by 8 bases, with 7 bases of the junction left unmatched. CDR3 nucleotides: TGTGCCAGCAGTTCGGGGACAGCAGAAGGCTACACCTTC. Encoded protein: CASSSGTAEGYTF.